The entry that follows covers one T cell receptor beta chain sequence. Some clones are missing from TCRdb's copy, which holds only in-frame ones; the method was immunoSEQ multiplex PCR. Of 91,000 or so clones listed, approximately 92% were seen once; the top ten hold approximately 2.2%. Per the germline V gene, CDR1 is KGHSH and CDR2 is LQKENI. This CDR3 is 15 amino acids long. Trimming took off 2 bases at V and 5 bases at J, with 15 bases between the two ends. These data are taken from a study of T cell changes during pregnancy in multiple sclerosis. Material: peripheral blood, obtained after pregnancy. The sequence was obtained from a female donor with multiple sclerosis, enrolled in a pregnancy study. The chain has TRBV18 and TRBJ2-5; tentatively, D is TRBD1 (6 bases). The CDR3 is CASSPTGQAEETQYF. CDR3 in DNA: TGTGCCAGCTCACCAACAGGGCAGGCGGAGGAGACCCAGTACTTC.